This section outlines one T cell receptor beta chain sequence together with its context. Its antigen has not been determined. No base quality values were provided; no much bigger clone lies one nucleotide off. Counted from cysteine to phenylalanine, this CDR3 has 15 amino acids. Only the CDR3 region is kept as DNA, spanning 45 bases read in frame from base 1. From a lookup of the germline V gene, CDR1 and CDR2 are ENHRY and SYGVKD. At the junction V is shortened by 3 bases and J by 1 base; bases outside the gene matches: 2. The cohort was made up of roughly 670 healthy bone marrow donors. At the time of sampling, all cohort members were nominally healthy, though unrecorded immune exposures were likely present. The donor tested CMV seronegative, placing the donor among the roughly 400 seronegative members of the cohort. A peripheral blood sample was provided by each donor, and peripheral blood mononuclear cells were used for TCR beta sequencing. The Qiagen DNeasy Blood Extraction Kit was used to extract genomic DNA from the blood cell samples.

This entry belongs to a study of cytomegalovirus exposure and HLA in healthy donors (TCRdb year 2017). Regarding the study in general: An earlier analysis of fewer than 750 of the donors reported 276 Gb of sequence data and 117 million unique TCR beta sequences obtained from around 190 million T cells. The study used immunosequencing to profile the T cell repertoires of 670 or so subjects and linked those repertoires to cytomegalovirus serostatus. A separate validation cohort of roughly 130 different subjects was used in addition to the approximately 670-subject first cohort. The study aimed to test whether signatures of past pathogen exposure could be identified by cataloging public T cell receptors. Class I and class II HLA loci were covered by the typing at four-digit resolution. To decide whether each TCR beta V gene segment behaved as functional or pseudogenic, an earlier analysis of some 540 of the donors relied on high-throughput TCR beta sequencing. Genome-wide SNP genotypes for about three fifths of the roughly 700 donors were used in a later genetic analysis, which treated that subset as a discovery cohort. Donor age, sex, ethnicity and CMV serostatus were collected together with the repertoire data. Typing coverage varied by locus: roughly 629-630 donors for A, B, C, DRB1 and DQB1; roughly 510 for DQA1; more than 600 for DPA1; about 450 for DPB1. Several DR-DQ haplotypes were treated as single units for association and clustering because of strong linkage in the cohort. All discovery cohort repertoires had been generated on a single sequencing platform. A later analysis re-examined previously published TCR beta repertoires from about 700 donors and added high-resolution HLA genotyping to investigate patterns of TCR occurrence. Of the 350 to 400 genotyped donors, approximately 80% fell in the genetic ancestry cluster associated with self-reported Caucasian donors. In the later analysis, no new phenotypic data were used to find candidate immune exposures; instead, reliance was placed on TCR beta sequences and their occurrence across donors. About 280 gigabases of sequencing data and around 85 million unique TCR sequences made up an early release that covered approximately 700 HLA-typed donors. Among over 350 genotyped donors of the cohort, an average of approximately 230,000 unique TCR beta nucleotide sequences were sequenced per donor, roughly 20% of them non-productive. To predict cytomegalovirus infection status, the study combined high-throughput TCR immunosequencing, statistical association of individual TCRs with disease status, and machine learning. Summary of the overall study and its limitations: A further reported finding was that TCR beta sequences accurately predicted the HLA-A and HLA-B alleles for most subjects in the first cohort. For the cohort, immune exposure information was limited to CMV serostatus. The 87-base-pair reads could not distinguish some IMGT-functional V segments, including TRBV6-2 and TRBV6-3, so those segments were excluded. In an earlier analysis of 587 of the donors, most TCR beta V segments appeared in productive rearrangements about 90% or about 30% of the time, broadly matching IMGT annotations. The study listed 164 TCR beta chains as associated with cytomegalovirus. When HLA alleles, especially DR and DQ, strongly co-occurred, attributing TCR associations to individual alleles was difficult. Because HLA typing was missing for some donors at each locus, association tests included only the typed subset. Most CMV-associated TCR beta chains appeared to be HLA-restricted in a later analysis, and the HLA associations seemed to be driven largely by CMV exposure. Specific HLA alleles were associated with 18,000 or so TCR beta sequences at a false discovery rate of 0.05 in a later analysis. In vitro tests confirmed that a few of the cytomegalovirus-associated TCR beta chains recognize cytomegalovirus antigens. The cohort was sequenced for TCR beta chains only, and without alpha or paired-chain data the features that could be detected were limited. The authors suggested that the approach could potentially be extended to other disease states and immunological phenotypes. Compared with the approximately 670-donor mean, donors in an Asian-associated ancestry cluster had fewer N-insertions in productive TCRs, according to a later genetic analysis. In a later analysis, the rate of TCR association differed among HLA loci, with DRB1 alleles having the most associated TCRs and HLA-C alleles having the fewest. A later analysis reported that several top co-occurrence clusters appeared linked to parvovirus B19, influenza, CMV and Epstein-Barr virus. The classifier was reported to diagnose cytomegalovirus status with high specificity and sensitivity in both the original cohort and the validation cohort. Most TCR sequences were seen in very few donors, while some public TCRs were found in many individuals. Sequencing depth was assumed to be roughly uniform across donors in the presence/absence analyses, though that assumption may not hold. A later analysis found that HLA-associated TCR beta chains were more clonally expanded and had lower generation probabilities than equally common non-associated chains. V-gene and J-gene trimming of TCR beta chains was associated with a missense DCLRE1C variant in a later genetic analysis, and the association was replicated in an independent cohort. A cluster of highly shared sequence variants was judged likely to represent a technical artifact of the sequencing pipeline. Correlated functional status among segregating V segments might reflect linkage disequilibrium, but an unknown experimental factor could not be ruled out. Because counts were too low, roughly 18 rarely observed V segments, including chromosome 9 orphons, were left out of the earlier analysis of about 500 of the donors.

Library construction relied on the immunoSEQ multiplex PCR assay. A mixture of 60 forward primers for TCR Vbeta segments and 13 reverse primers for TCR Jbeta segments was used in the multiplex PCR. The CDR3 region of rearranged TCR beta genes was amplified from genomic DNA with a multiplex PCR assay. Amplified TCR beta libraries were sequenced as 87-base-pair reads on the Illumina HiSeq System. The original pipeline was this. A later analysis counted tens of millions of unique TCR beta chains across the 690 or so repertoires, and around 12 million of these chains were shared by at least two donors. To remove PCR and sequencing errors, raw reads were error-corrected and collapsed into unique sequences using a nearest-neighbor algorithm that merged closely related sequences. CDR3 sequences were aligned to IMGT reference sequences to assign V, D and J gene segments. For a sequence to be retained, a match of at least six nucleotides was required to both a V gene segment and a J gene segment. Rearrangements were classified as productive when the CDR3 lacked stop codons and remained in frame with V and J, and all other rearrangements were classified as non-productive. Following IMGT convention, CDR3 was defined as the stretch from the second conserved V-encoded cysteine up to the conserved J-encoded phenylalanine. The earlier analysis of about 640 of the donors excluded any sequence lacking an unambiguous match to a single V gene segment. In an earlier analysis of around 600 of the donors, V segments were called functional above 56.7% productive rearrangements and were called segregating when the between-donor standard deviation exceeded 5%. To diagnose cytomegalovirus status from the catalog of TCR beta chain sequences, a statistical classification framework was built. V and J gene assignment, in a later analysis, came from comparing TCR nucleotide sequences with IMGT/GENE-DB human TR gene sequences. The TCRdist pipeline was used in a later analysis to assign CDR3 sequences and most-parsimonious VDJ recombination scenarios. In a later analysis, each TCR beta chain was defined by its CDR3 amino acid sequence together with its V-gene family, and reads lacking a unique V-gene family were excluded. A later analysis removed several hundred highly shared, low-generation-probability nucleotide sequences to deal with suspected cross-contamination and a sequencing artifact. In a later analysis, a clonal expansion index for each public chain was calculated from normalized within-repertoire ranks of inferred template counts. In a later analysis, generation probabilities were computed using a VDJ recombination model fitted to out-of-frame rearrangements, and the results were checked against IGoR. A later analysis scored TCR-TCR, TCR-HLA and TCR-CMV co-occurrence with hypergeometric tests, applying a repertoire-size bias correction to TCR pairs. In a later analysis, false discovery rates were estimated by permuting HLA or CMV assignments 20 times. In a later analysis, co-occurring TCRs were grouped with DBSCAN, and TCRdist sequence similarity was added when clustering was performed within HLA-allele-positive subsets. Repertoires with fewer than 30,000 or more than 120,000 public chains were left out of co-occurrence clustering, as were four to six repertoires with anomalous nucleotide sharing. Entries here come from immuneACCESS through TCRdb and include only in-frame sequences with V and J called. Some clones fail to appear in such tables; in the studies checked, an unresolved V gene covers under half of the shortfall, and the cause of the remainder is unknown. D and trimming come from the DNA, and the V and J calls and clone size come from that table. This sample is represented by about 140,000 clones; roughly 75% of them were singletons. The leading ten clones occupy 2.5% to 3% of the sample.

Recombination connected TRBV10-3 to TRBJ2-3; 9 nucleotides in the junction match TRBD1. Sequencing used PBMCs. The origin of this receptor is a female donor in good health and CMV-seronegative. The sequenced DNA is TGTGCCATCAGTGAAAGGGACAGGGGCACAGATACGCAGTATTTT. Its coded protein is CAISERDRGTDTQYF.